A single sample is the source of the 29 T cell receptor beta chains below, sequenced in a study of cytotoxic CD8 clonotypes in ibrutinib-treated CLL. TCRdb's table, derived via immunoSEQ multiplex PCR, lists solely in-frame clones and lacks some. Counted here are 50,000 to 70,000 clones, roughly 54% occurring once; the ten biggest clones make up under 30%. The sample consisted of PBMCs, taken at disease progression, from a patient treated with ibrutinib. The origin of the receptors is a human donor with chronic lymphocytic leukemia.

This clone was found a few times. The CDR3 protein is CASSLGGYYNEQFF. In nucleotides, the CDR3 is TGTGCCAGCAGTTTGGGGGGATACTACAATGAGCAGTTCTTC. The genes are TRBV27 and TRBJ2-1; a weak D match, TRBD2 (6 bases). Trimming took 3 bases from V and 3 from J, leaving 9 bases between them. The CDR3 is 14 amino acids. Germline V CDR1 and CDR2: MNHEY, SMNVEV (reference sequence).

Only a few counts were recorded for this clone. V gene TRBV9 combines with J gene TRBJ2-7; no clear D. Germline V gene sequence: CDR1 SGDLS, CDR2 YYNGEE. V was shortened by 0 bases and J by 2 bases, with 9 bases between the two germline ends. The CDR3 covers 14 residues. The CDR3, as DNA: TGTGCCAGCAGCGTAGGGAGTCTCACCTACGAGCAGTACTTC. Translated: CASSVGSLTYEQYF.

This clone was counted between two and nine times. The chain links TRBV10-3 to TRBJ1-1; no reliable D call. This CDR3 is 14 amino acids long. Trimming cost V 2 bases and J 1 base, with 8 bases left between them. Germline-derived CDR1 and CDR2 are ENHRY and SYGVKD. CDR3 amino acids: CAISEETPNTEAFF. The CDR3 coding sequence is TGTGCCATCAGTGAGGAGACCCCGAACACTGAAGCTTTCTTT.

The V and J genes are TRBV19 and TRBJ2-2, with 10 bases lining up with TRBD1. This CDR3 spans 15 amino acids. Germline CDR1 and CDR2: LNHDA and SQIVND (reference sequence). Losses at the gene ends were 5 bases for V and 5 bases for J; bases not matched to a gene: 5. The CDR3 region is CASSARQGATGELFF. The CDR3 nucleotides read TGTGCCAGTAGTGCCCGACAGGGGGCAACCGGGGAGCTGTTTTTT.

This clone was found a few times. This sequence joins TRBV2 and TRBJ2-1; D uncertain. V lost 7 bases, J lost 0 bases, and 10 bases lay in between. The CDR3 contains 14 residues. Germline loops: CDR1 SNHLY, CDR2 FYNNEI. The CDR3 coding sequence is TGTGCCAGCACGAAACTCAGCTCCTACAATGAGCAGTTCTTC. Protein product: CASTKLSSYNEQFF.

This clone was seen more than once but under ten times. The chain is built from TRBV2 and TRBJ1-5; perhaps TRBD1 as D (6 bases). V dropped 6 bases and J dropped 7 bases, with 10 bases sitting between them. Germline CDR1 SNHLY, CDR2 FYNNEI. The CDR3 consists of 12 residues. For the CDR3, the DNA is TGTGCCAGCAGCTATCAGGGGCAGCCCCAGCATTTT. It codes for CASSYQGQPQHF.

The J gene is TRBJ2-7, the V gene TRBV28; D is uncertain. The CDR3 runs 13 residues. V lost 8 bases to trimming and J lost 1 base, with 12 bases between them. From germline, CDR1 is MDHEN and CDR2 SYDVKM. CDR3 sequence: CASGLQPSYEQYF. In nucleotides, the CDR3 is TGTGCCAGCGGATTACAACCATCCTACGAGCAGTACTTC.

The V call is TRBV7-9, the J call TRBJ1-4, with D maybe TRBD1 (5 bases). The germline CDR1 and CDR2 sequences are SEHNR and FQNEAQ (reference sequence). This CDR3 has 17 residues. V was cut by 4 bases and J by 5 bases, with 20 bases left in between. The CDR3: CASSSPLRQPLNEKLFF. CDR3 nucleotides: TGTGCCAGCAGCTCCCCACTCCGACAGCCTCTAAATGAAAAACTGTTTTTT.

V is TRBV7-3 and J is TRBJ2-2, with D unclear. The CDR3 is 12 amino acids. Germline V gives CDR1 SGHTA, CDR2 FQGTGA. Trimming took 5 bases from V and 13 from J, leaving 14 bases between them. The CDR3 here is CASSDEISGLFF. CDR3 nucleotides: TGTGCCAGCAGCGACGAAATCTCCGGGCTGTTTTTT.

The chain carries TRBV28 and TRBJ1-2, with D unclear. The length of the CDR3 is 16 residues. V was clipped by 5 bases and J by 2 bases, with 18 bases between them. CDR1 is MDHEN and CDR2 is SYDVKM in the germline V gene. This CDR3 is CASSVDMELTNYGYTF. The DNA of the CDR3 is TGTGCCAGCAGTGTTGATATGGAGTTAACAAACTATGGCTACACCTTC.

This clone was seen a single time. The chain employs TRBV7-9 and TRBJ2-1; D is possibly TRBD1 or TRBD2 (6 bases each). CDR3 size: 17 residues. V was clipped by 3 bases and J by 4 bases, with 19 bases between them. From germline, CDR1 is SEHNR and CDR2 FQNEAQ (reference sequence). The chain's CDR3 is CASSFEGGYLAYNEQFF. The CDR3 bases are TGTGCCAGCAGCTTCGAGGGGGGCTACTTAGCATACAATGAGCAGTTCTTC.

The rearrangement uses TRBV2 and TRBJ2-2, with 10 bases lining up with TRBD2. CDR3 length: 16 amino acids. The V and J ends lost 6 bases and 2 bases, in that order; junction bases with no gene match: 6. CDR1 and CDR2 from the germline V gene are SNHLY and FYNNEI. CDR3 sequence: CASRGGTSVNTGELFF. CDR3 bases: TGTGCCAGCAGGGGCGGGACTAGCGTCAACACCGGGGAGCTGTTTTTT. Complete variable domain (other parts from reference TRBV2 and TRBJ2-2): EPEVTQTPSHQVTQMGQEVILRCVPISNHLYFYWYRQILGQKVEFLVSFYNNEISEKSEIFDDQFSVERPDGSNFTLKIRSTKLEDSAMYFCASRGGTSVNTGELFFGEGSRLTVL.

V usage is TRBV27 and J usage is TRBJ2-5; 12 bases align to TRBD2. CDR1 MNHEY and CDR2 SMNVEV come from the germline V gene (reference sequence). J lost 5 bases, V lost 6 bases, and 7 bases had no gene match. The CDR3 sequence is 15 residues long. The CDR3 DNA reads TGTGCCAGCAGAGCTAGCGGGGGGGCTCTTGAGACCCAGTACTTC. Translation gives CASRASGGALETQYF.

This clone was seen a few times. The V gene is TRBV7-2, the J gene TRBJ1-1; TRBD1 is a possible D gene (6 bases). The germline V gene has CDR1 SGHTA and CDR2 FQGNSA. Between the trimmed V and J ends, which lost 5 bases and 1 base, there was a span of 11 bases. This CDR3 is 14 amino acids long. The CDR3 DNA is TGTGCCAGCAGCGCCCGGACAGAGAACACTGAAGCTTTCTTT. Translated, it gives CASSARTENTEAFF.

In DNA form, the CDR3 reads TGTGCCAGCAGCGCAGGACAGCGGTATGGCTACACCTTC. The encoded protein is CASSAGQRYGYTF. This chain links TRBV7-3 with TRBJ1-2; perhaps TRBD1 as D (6 bases). Germline V gene sequence: CDR1 SGHTA, CDR2 FQGTGA. Trimming removed 5 bases from V and 5 bases from J, with 12 bases in between. CDR3 length: 13 residues.

The chain links TRBV14 to TRBJ1-4; D not certain. CDR1 and CDR2 from the germline V gene are SGHDN and FVKESK. This CDR3 region has 14 residues. Trimming shortened V by 1 base and J by 4 bases, and 7 bases separated the two germline ends. The CDR3 here is CASSQGGINEKLFF. CDR3 DNA: TGTGCCAGCAGCCAAGGAGGAATTAATGAAAAACTGTTTTTT.

The chain couples TRBV28 to TRBJ1-5; 12 bases match TRBD1. CDR1 is MDHEN, CDR2 SYDVKM, per germline. Germline trimming cut 2 bases from V and 7 bases from J; bases unmatched to any gene: 6. This CDR3 region has 16 residues. CDR3 sequence (DNA): TGTGCCAGCAGTTTACTCTCGGGGACAGGGGGCCAGCCCCAGCATTTT. Translating gives CASSLLSGTGGQPQHF.

The V call is TRBV5-1, the J call TRBJ2-7; 7 bases are shared with TRBD1. The ends lost 4 bases at V and 1 base at J; junction bases unmatched: 8. Germline loops: CDR1 SGHRS, CDR2 YFSETQ. The CDR3 spans 15 residues. The CDR3 region is CASSIRQGKSYEQYF. CDR3 nucleotides: TGCGCCAGCAGCATTCGACAGGGAAAATCCTACGAGCAGTACTTC.

Ten or more counts support this clone. The rearrangement uses TRBV6-1 and TRBJ2-1; TRBD1 agrees at 7 bases. The CDR3 is made up of 13 amino acids. J was trimmed by 10 bases and V by 4 bases; bases with no gene match: 7. CDR1 and CDR2 (germline): MNHNS, SASEGT. DNA of the CDR3: TGTGCCAGCAGTGGGACAGGTGTGGTCGAGCAGTTCTTC. It codes for CASSGTGVVEQFF.

This clone has just a few counts. The CDR3 DNA is TGTGCCTACAGCACTGGGTCTAACTATGGCTACACCTTC. Translating it yields CAYSTGSNYGYTF. This chain links TRBV28 with TRBJ1-2; D uncertain. Trimming removed 11 bases at V and 0 bases at J, with 13 bases between. CDR3 length equals 13 residues. CDR1 is MDHEN and CDR2 is SYDVKM in the germline V gene.

This clone was counted only a few times. The J gene is TRBJ1-5, the V gene TRBV18; no firm D call. Germline values: CDR1 KGHSH, CDR2 LQKENI. Trimming shortened V by 3 bases and J by 0 bases, and 3 bases separated the two germline ends. CDR3 length: 13 residues. The CDR3 DNA is TGTGCCAGCTCACCTGATAGCAATCAGCCCCAGCATTTT. It is translated as CASSPDSNQPQHF.

The chain joins TRBV29-1 to TRBJ2-1; 9 nucleotides line up with TRBD1. Per germline, CDR1 SQVTM and CDR2 ANQGSEA. This CDR3 region has 15 residues. V was clipped by 4 bases and J by 12 bases; unmatched bases: 16. The CDR3, as DNA: TGCAGCGTTGTGAAGGAGGGGGGACAGGGATACGCGCAGTTCTTC. Translating gives CSVVKEGGQGYAQFF.

The J gene is TRBJ2-3, the V gene TRBV11-2; 9 nucleotides align to TRBD1. V dropped 0 bases and J dropped 6; count of bases not matched to a gene: 4. Germline CDR1 SGHAT, CDR2 FQNNGV. This CDR3 comprises 15 residues. The CDR3 loop reads CASSLETGGWDTQYF. The CDR3, as DNA: TGTGCCAGCAGCTTAGAAACAGGGGGCTGGGATACGCAGTATTTT.

The J gene is TRBJ2-7, the V gene TRBV4-1, with TRBD1 identical over 10 bases. The CDR3 has 16 residues. Germline loops: CDR1 MGHRA, CDR2 YSYEKL. V shed 2 bases, J shed 5 bases, and the junction held 9 bases outside the gene matches. The CDR3 nucleotides are TGCGCCAGCAGCCAATATACCGGGACAGGGGTCCACGAGCAGTACTTC. It translates to CASSQYTGTGVHEQYF.

The chain combines TRBV5-1 with TRBJ2-7; 14 nucleotides line up with TRBD2. Germline assignment: CDR1 SGHRS and CDR2 YFSETQ. The CDR3 is 15 residues long. V was pared by 4 bases and J by 6 bases, with 6 bases of the junction left unmatched. The CDR3 DNA reads TGCGCCAGCAGCAGACTAGCGGGAGGGCCTGCCGAGCAGTACTTC. This gives the protein CASSRLAGGPAEQYF.

The rearrangement uses TRBV2 and TRBJ1-6; 10 nucleotides match TRBD1. CDR3 length: 13 amino acids. In germline, CDR1 is SNHLY, CDR2 FYNNEI. After removal of 9 bases from V and 8 bases from J, the junction contained 4 bases not matched to a gene. CDR3 amino acids: CARRTGGDSPLHF. DNA for the CDR3: TGTGCCAGAAGGACAGGGGGAGATTCACCCCTCCACTTT.

The chain is built from TRBV29-1 and TRBJ2-7; 9 bases fit TRBD1. J was trimmed by 5 bases and V by 7 bases; bases with no gene match: 6. The CDR3 covers 12 residues. Germline CDR1 reads SQVTM; CDR2 reads ANQGSEA. Here the CDR3 DNA reads TGCAGCGGCCTCCGGGACAGGGACGAGCAGTACTTC. Protein: CSGLRDRDEQYF.

This clone was counted only a few times. J is TRBJ2-3 and V is TRBV28, with D tentatively TRBD1 (6 bases). Deletions cut 5 bases from V and 4 bases from J, with 16 bases between. Germline CDR1 is MDHEN and CDR2 is SYDVKM. The CDR3 length is 15 residues. The CDR3 sequence: CASSGQGRVADTQYF. CDR3 bases: TGTGCCAGCAGTGGGCAGGGGAGAGTGGCAGATACGCAGTATTTT.

The chain couples TRBV10-3 to TRBJ1-1, with D possibly being TRBD1 (5 bases). The CDR3 length is 14 residues. Germline V CDR1 and CDR2: ENHRY, SYGVKD. V lost 6 bases and J lost 3, with 14 bases in between. As DNA, the CDR3 is TGTGCCATCAGCCATAAGACAGTGGACACTGAAGCTTTCTTT. Translation: CAISHKTVDTEAFF.